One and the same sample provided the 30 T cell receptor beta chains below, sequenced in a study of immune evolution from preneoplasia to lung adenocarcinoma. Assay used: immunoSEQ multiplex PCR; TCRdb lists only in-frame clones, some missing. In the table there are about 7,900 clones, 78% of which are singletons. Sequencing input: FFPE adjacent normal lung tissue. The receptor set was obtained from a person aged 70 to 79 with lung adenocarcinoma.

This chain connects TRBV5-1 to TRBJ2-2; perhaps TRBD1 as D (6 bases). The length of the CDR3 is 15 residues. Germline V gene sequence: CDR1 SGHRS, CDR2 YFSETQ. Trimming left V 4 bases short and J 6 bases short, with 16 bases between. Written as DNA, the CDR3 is TGCGCCAGCAGCCTCACAGGGTTCGGGGCCGGGGAGCTGTTTTTT. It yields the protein CASSLTGFGAGELFF.

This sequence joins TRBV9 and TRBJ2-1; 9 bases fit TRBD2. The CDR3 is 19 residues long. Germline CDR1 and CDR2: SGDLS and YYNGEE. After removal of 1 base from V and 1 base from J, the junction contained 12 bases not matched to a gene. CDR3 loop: CASSVRSGRLGVSYNEQFF. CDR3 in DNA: TGTGCCAGCAGCGTACGCAGCGGGAGGCTGGGTGTTTCCTACAATGAGCAGTTCTTC.

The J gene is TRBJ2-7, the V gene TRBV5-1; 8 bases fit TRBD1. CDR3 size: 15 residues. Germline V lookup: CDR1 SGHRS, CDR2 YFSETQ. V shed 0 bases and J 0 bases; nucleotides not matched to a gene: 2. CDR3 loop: CASSLGQGYSYEQYF. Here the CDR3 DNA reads TGCGCCAGCAGCTTGGGACAGGGGTACTCCTACGAGCAGTACTTC.

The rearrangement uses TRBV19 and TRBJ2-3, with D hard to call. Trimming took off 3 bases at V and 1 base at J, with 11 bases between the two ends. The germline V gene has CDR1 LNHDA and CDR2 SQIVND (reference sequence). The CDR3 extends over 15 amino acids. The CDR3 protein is CASSMSPDRTDTQYF. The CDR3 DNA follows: TGTGCCAGTAGTATGAGCCCGGACCGCACAGATACGCAGTATTTT.

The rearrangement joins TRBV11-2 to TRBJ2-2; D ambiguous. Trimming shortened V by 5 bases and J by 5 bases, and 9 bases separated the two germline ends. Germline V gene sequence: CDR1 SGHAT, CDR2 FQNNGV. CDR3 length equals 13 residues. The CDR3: CASSPTITGELFF. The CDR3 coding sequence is TGTGCCAGCAGCCCGACAATTACCGGGGAGCTGTTTTTT.

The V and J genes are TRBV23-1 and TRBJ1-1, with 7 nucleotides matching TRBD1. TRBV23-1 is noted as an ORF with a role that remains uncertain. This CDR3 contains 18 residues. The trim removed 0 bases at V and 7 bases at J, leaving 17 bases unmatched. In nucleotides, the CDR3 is TGCGCCAGCAGTCAATCGAAGGGACAGTCCCTAAGGGAACGTGAAGCTTTCTTT. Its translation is CASSQSKGQSLREREAFF.

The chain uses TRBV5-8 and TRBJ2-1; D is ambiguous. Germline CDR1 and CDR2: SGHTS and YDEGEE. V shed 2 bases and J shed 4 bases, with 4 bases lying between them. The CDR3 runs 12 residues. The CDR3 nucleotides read TGTGCCAGCAGCTTTACATACAATGAGCAGTTCTTC. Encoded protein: CASSFTYNEQFF. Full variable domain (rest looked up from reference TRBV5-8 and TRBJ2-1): EAGVTQSPTHLIKTRGQQATLRCSPISGHTSVYWYQQALGLGLQFLLWYDEGEERNRGNFPPRFSGRQFPNYSSELNVNALELEDSALYLCASSFTYNEQFFGPGTRLTVL.

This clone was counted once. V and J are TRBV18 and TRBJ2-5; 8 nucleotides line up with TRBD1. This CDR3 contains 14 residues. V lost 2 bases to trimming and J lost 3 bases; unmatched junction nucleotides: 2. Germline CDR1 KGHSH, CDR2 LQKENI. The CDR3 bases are TGTGCCAGCTCACCAACGACAGGGGAAGAGACCCAGTACTTC. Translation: CASSPTTGEETQYF.

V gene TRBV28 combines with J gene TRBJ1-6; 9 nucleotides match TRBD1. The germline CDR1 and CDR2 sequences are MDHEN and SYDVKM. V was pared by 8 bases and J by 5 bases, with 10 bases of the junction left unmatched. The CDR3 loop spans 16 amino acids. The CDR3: CASVPLGQGNNSPLHF. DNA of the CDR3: TGTGCCAGCGTCCCCTTGGGACAGGGAAATAATTCACCCCTCCACTTT.

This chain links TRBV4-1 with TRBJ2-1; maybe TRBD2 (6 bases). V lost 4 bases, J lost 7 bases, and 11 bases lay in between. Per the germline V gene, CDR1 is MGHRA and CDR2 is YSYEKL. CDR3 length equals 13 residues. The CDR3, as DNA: TGCGCCAGCAGCCGAATTGGGGGGAATGAGCAGTTCTTC. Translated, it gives CASSRIGGNEQFF.

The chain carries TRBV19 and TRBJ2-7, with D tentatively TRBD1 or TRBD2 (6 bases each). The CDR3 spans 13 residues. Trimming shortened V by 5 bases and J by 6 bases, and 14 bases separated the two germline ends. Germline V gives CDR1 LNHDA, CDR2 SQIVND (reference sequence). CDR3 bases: TGTGCCAGTAGTCCCGGGGGCGGGCTCGAGCAGTACTTC. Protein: CASSPGGGLEQYF.

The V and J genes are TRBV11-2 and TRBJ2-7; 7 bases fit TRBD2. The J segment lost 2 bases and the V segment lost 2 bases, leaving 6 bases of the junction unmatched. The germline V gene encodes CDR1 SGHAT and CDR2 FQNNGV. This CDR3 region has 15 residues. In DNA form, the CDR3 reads TGTGCCAGCAGCTTATCAGGACTAGAGGCCTACGAGCAGTACTTC. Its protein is CASSLSGLEAYEQYF.

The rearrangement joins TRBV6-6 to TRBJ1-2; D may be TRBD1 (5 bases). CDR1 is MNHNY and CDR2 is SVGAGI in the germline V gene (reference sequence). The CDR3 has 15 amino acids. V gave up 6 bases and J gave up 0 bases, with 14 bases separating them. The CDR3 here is CASRATGDANYGYTF. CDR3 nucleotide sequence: TGTGCCAGCAGAGCCACAGGTGACGCTAACTATGGCTACACCTTC.

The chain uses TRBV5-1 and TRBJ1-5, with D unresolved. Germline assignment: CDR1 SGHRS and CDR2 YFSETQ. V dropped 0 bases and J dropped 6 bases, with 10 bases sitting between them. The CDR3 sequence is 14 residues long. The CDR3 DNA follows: TGCGCCAGCAGCTTGGCGGTGGGGTCTCAGCCCCAGCATTTT. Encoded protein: CASSLAVGSQPQHF.

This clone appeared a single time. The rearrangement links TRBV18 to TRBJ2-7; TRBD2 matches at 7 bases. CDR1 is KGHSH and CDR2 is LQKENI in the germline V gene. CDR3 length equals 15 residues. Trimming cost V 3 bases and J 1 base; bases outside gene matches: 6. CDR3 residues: CASSPPRGESYEQYF. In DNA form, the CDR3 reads TGTGCCAGCTCACCTCCCCGGGGGGAGTCCTACGAGCAGTACTTC.

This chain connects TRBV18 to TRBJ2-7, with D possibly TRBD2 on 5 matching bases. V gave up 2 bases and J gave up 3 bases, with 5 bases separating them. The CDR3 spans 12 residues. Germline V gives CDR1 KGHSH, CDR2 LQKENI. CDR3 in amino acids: CASSPGSYEQYF. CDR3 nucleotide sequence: TGTGCCAGCTCACCAGGGAGCTACGAGCAGTACTTC.

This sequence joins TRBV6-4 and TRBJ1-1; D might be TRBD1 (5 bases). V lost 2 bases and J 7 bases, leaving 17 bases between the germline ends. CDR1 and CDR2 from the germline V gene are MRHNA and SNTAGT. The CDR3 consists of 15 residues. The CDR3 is CASSDRGRNLSEAFF. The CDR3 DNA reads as TGTGCCAGCAGTGACAGGGGCCGGAATTTGAGTGAAGCTTTCTTT.

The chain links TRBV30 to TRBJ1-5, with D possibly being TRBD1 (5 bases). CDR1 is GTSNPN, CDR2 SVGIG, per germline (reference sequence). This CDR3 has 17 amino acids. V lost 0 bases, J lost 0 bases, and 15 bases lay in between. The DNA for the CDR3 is TGTGCCTGGAGTGTAAAGCAGGGCGCTTATAGCAATCAGCCCCAGCATTTT. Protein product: CAWSVKQGAYSNQPQHF.

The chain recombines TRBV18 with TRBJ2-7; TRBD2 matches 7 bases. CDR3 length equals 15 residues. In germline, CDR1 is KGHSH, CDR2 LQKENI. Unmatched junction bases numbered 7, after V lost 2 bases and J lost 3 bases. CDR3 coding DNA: TGTGCCAGCTCACCAGGGGGGGGTCGTTACTACGAGCAGTACTTC. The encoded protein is CASSPGGGRYYEQYF.

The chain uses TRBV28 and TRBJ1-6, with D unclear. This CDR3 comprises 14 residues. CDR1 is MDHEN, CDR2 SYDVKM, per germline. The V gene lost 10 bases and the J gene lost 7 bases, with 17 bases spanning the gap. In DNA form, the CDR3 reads TGTGCCACCCAAGCCATCGTTGGGAATTCACCCCTCCACTTT. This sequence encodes CATQAIVGNSPLHF.

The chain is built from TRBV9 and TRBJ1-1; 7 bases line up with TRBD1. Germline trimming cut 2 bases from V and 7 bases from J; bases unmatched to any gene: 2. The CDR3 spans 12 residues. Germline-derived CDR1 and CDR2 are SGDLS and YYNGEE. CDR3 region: CASSVRDSEAFF. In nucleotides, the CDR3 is TGTGCCAGCAGCGTCCGGGACAGTGAAGCTTTCTTT.

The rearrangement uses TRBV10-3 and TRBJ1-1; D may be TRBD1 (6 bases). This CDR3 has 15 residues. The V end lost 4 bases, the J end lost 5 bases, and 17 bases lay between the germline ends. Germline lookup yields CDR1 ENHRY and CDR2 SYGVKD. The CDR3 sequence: CAISGGDKGKTEAFF. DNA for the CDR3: TGTGCCATCAGTGGGGGGGACAAAGGAAAGACTGAAGCTTTCTTT.

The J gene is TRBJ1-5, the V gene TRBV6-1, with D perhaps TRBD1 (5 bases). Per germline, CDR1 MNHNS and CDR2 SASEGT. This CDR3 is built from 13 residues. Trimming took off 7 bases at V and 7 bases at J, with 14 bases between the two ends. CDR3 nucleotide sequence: TGTGCCAGCAATTATCAGGGTGGGCAGCCCCAGCATTTT. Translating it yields CASNYQGGQPQHF.

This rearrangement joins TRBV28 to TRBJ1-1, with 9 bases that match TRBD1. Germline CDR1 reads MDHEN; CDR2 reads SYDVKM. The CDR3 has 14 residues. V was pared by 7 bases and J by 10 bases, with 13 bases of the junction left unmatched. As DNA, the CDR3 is TGTGCCAGCAATCCGGGACAGGGACGGCTAGTAGCTTTCTTT. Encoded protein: CASNPGQGRLVAFF. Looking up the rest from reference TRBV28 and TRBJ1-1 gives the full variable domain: DVKVTQSSRYLVKRTGEKVFLECVQDMDHENMFWYRQDPGLGLRLIYFSYDVKMKEKGDIPEGYSVSREKKERFSLILESASTNQTSMYLCASNPGQGRLVAFFGQGTRLTVV.

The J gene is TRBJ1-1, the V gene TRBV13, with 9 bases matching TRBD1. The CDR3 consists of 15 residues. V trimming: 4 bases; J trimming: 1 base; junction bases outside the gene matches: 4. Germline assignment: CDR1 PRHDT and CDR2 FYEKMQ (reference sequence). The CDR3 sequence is CASSYPTGGNTEAFF. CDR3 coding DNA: TGTGCCAGCAGCTACCCGACAGGGGGGAACACTGAAGCTTTCTTT.

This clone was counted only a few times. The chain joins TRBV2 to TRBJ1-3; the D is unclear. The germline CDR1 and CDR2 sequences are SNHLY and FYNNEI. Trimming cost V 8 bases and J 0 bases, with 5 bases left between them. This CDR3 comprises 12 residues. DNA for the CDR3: TGTGCCAGCCAGTACTCTGGAAACACCATATATTTT. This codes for CASQYSGNTIYF. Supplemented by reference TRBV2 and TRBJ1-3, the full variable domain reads EPEVTQTPSHQVTQMGQEVILRCVPISNHLYFYWYRQILGQKVEFLVSFYNNEISEKSEIFDDQFSVERPDGSNFTLKIRSTKLEDSAMYFCASQYSGNTIYFGEGSWLTVV.

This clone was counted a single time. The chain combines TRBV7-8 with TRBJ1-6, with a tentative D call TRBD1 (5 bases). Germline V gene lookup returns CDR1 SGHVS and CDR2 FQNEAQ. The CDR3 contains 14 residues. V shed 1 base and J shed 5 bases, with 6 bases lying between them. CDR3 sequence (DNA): TGTGCCAGCAGCTTAGAAGGGGATAATTCACCCCTCCACTTT. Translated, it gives CASSLEGDNSPLHF.

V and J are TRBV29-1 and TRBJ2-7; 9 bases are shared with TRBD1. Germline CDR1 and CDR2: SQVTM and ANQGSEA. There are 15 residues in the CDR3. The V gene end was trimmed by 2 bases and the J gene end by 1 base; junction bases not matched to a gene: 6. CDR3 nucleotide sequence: TGCAGCGTTGAAACCCAACAGGGGGCGTCCTACGAGCAGTACTTC. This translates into CSVETQQGASYEQYF.

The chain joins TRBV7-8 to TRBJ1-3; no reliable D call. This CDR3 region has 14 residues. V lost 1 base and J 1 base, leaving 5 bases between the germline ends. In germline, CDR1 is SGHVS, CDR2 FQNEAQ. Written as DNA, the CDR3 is TGTGCCAGCAGCTTAGTAGATTCTGGAAACACCATATATTTT. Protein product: CASSLVDSGNTIYF. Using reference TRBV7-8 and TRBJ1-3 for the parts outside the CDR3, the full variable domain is GAGVSQSPRYKVAKRGQDVALRCDPISGHVSLFWYQQALGQGPEFLTYFQNEAQLDKSGLPSDRFFAERPEGSVSTLKIQRTQQEDSAVYLCASSLVDSGNTIYFGEGSWLTVV.

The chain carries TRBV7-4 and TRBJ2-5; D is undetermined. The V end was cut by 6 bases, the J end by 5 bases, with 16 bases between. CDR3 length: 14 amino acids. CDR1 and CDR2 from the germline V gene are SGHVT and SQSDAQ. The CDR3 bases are TGTGCCAGCAGAAAGGTAAGTGGACGGGAGACCCAGTACTTC. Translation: CASRKVSGRETQYF.